The T cell receptor (beta chain) under discussion was sequenced for a study of cytotoxic CD8 clonotypes in ibrutinib-treated CLL. Study-level background: Response samples were taken after a median of around twelve months on treatment, range 6 to 36. Findings and caveats of the study: A rise in clonality was seen at ibrutinib response, and a fall back toward baseline was seen at progression.

Libraries were prepared by immunoSEQ multiplex PCR; TCRdb keeps only in-frame clonotypes and omits some of them. The sample has 200,000 to 250,000 clones, about three quarters seen once. Cryopreserved PBMCs provided roughly 2 micrograms of genomic DNA for the TCR beta libraries. With respect to this clone: Its antigen is not known.

The sample was PBMCs, taken after 12 months of ibrutinib treatment. The receptor was isolated from a human donor with chronic lymphocytic leukemia.

Here the CDR3 DNA reads TGTGCCAGCAGCCAGCGGGGGGGTACGCAGTATTTT. Protein: CASSQRGGTQYF. V gene TRBV6-5 combines with J gene TRBJ2-3; 10 positions match TRBD2. This CDR3 has 12 amino acids. The V gene end was trimmed by 6 bases and the J gene end by 8 bases; junction bases not matched to a gene: 2. Germline V CDR1 and CDR2: MNHEY, SVGAGI.